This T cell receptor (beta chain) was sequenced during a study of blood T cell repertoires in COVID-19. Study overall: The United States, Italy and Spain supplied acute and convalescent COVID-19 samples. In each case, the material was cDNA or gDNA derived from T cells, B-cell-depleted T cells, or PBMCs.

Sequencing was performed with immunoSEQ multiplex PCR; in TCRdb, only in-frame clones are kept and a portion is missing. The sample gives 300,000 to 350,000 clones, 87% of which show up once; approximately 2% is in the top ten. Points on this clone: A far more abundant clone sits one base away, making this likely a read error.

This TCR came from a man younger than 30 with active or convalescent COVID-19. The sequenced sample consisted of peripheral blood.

CDR3 in DNA: TGTGCCAGCAGTCACGGGACTAGCGGGAACAATGAGCAGTTCTTC. It yields the protein CASSHGTSGNNEQFF. The J gene is TRBJ2-1, the V gene TRBV3-1 (or the pseudogene TRBV3-2); the match to TRBD2 covers 13 bases. Losses at the gene ends were 6 bases for V and 5 bases for J; bases not matched to a gene: 4. This CDR3 has 15 residues. CDR1 is LGHDT, CDR2 YNNKEL, per germline (reference sequence).